These T cell receptor beta chains were read from a single sample in a study of blood T cell repertoires in COVID-19. Method: immunoSEQ multiplex PCR; TCRdb's copy keeps in-frame clones and lacks some. This sample has roughly 200,000 clones, with more than 75% found just once. The specimen sequenced was peripheral blood. These receptors came from a man in his 60s with acute or convalescent COVID-19. Both conserved end residues are part of each CDR3. Fields, in order: D gene, V gene, clone size, CDR3 length, J gene, CDR3 DNA, CDR3 protein. A D gene is named only where the DNA matches it firmly. Where a row states a size, it is once, few, many or the class of an expanded clone; other rows omit it.

>.|TRBV7-9|.|18|TRBJ1-3
TGTGCCAGCAGCTTACTTTTCGGAGAGGGGGTGTCTGGAAACACCATATATTTT
CASSLLFGEGVSGNTIYF
>TRBD1|TRBV18|.|16|TRBJ1-3
TGTGCCAGCTCACCAGAGGGACAGGGAGTTGGAAACACCATATATTTT
CASSPEGQGVGNTIYF
>TRBD2|TRBV4-2|.|23|TRBJ2-7
TGTGCCAGCAGCCAAGCAAATCGCGCGGCAGGGGTCGGAAGACTAGCGGGGGTCTACGAGCAGTACTTC
CASSQANRAAGVGRLAGVYEQYF
>.|TRBV18|once|17|TRBJ1-5
TGTGCCAGCTCATCGCAAAGCGGGGGCTCGCAAGTTCAGCCCCAGCATTTT
CASSSQSGGSQVQPQHF
>TRBD1|TRBV2|.|15|TRBJ1-6
TGTGCCAGCAGTGAGGGGGACAGCCCAGGATCACCCCTCCACTTT
CASSEGDSPGSPLHF
>TRBD1|TRBV5-1|.|17|TRBJ1-4
TGCGCCAGCAGCTTGGTTCAGGGGACAGCAACTAATGAAAAACTGTTTTTT
CASSLVQGTATNEKLFF
>TRBD1|TRBV5-4|.|14|TRBJ1-4
TGTGCCAGCAGCAGGACAGGGAGGGATGAAAAACTGTTTTTT
CASSRTGRDEKLFF
>TRBD1|TRBV7-8|.|15|TRBJ1-4
TGTGCCAGCAGCGGCGGACAGGGTTGGGGTGAAAAACTGTTTTTT
CASSGGQGWGEKLFF
>TRBD1|TRBV5-6|.|15|TRBJ1-6
TGTGCCAGCAGCTTGTGGGACAGATATAATTCACCCCTCCACTTT
CASSLWDRYNSPLHF
>TRBD1|TRBV15|many|17|TRBJ1-5
TGTGCCACCAGCAGAGATAGGGCGACAGGGGGCAATCAGCCCCAGCATTTT
CATSRDRATGGNQPQHF
>TRBD1|TRBV7-3|few|15|TRBJ1-1
TGTGCCAGCAGCTTAAATCAGGACAGGGGCACTGAAGCTTTCTTT
CASSLNQDRGTEAFF
>.|TRBV5-4|.|16|TRBJ1-2
TGTGCCAGCAGCTCGCGATGGACAGATAGGGGTCGGGGTTACACCTTC
CASSSRWTDRGRGYTF
>TRBD1|TRBV19|once|14|TRBJ1-2
TGTGCCAGTAGAACAGGGGAAAGGGTCTATGGCTACACCTTC
CASRTGERVYGYTF
>TRBD1|TRBV2|few|14|TRBJ1-2
TGTGCCAGCAGTGGACAGGGGGCGAGCTATGGCTACACCTTC
CASSGQGASYGYTF
>TRBD2|TRBV9|.|16|TRBJ2-3
TGTGCCAGCAGCGCGGGGACTAGCGGGGGGACAGATACGCAGTATTTT
CASSAGTSGGTDTQYF